Sequencing of this T cell receptor (beta chain) was carried out in a study of identical twins. This clonotype was counted a few times. Its target is not known. V shed 5 bases, J shed 6 bases, and the junction held 9 bases outside the gene matches. This CDR3 contains 15 residues. The germline V gene encodes CDR1 SGHVS and CDR2 FQNEAQ. Study results and caveats: Modeled out-of-frame TCR alpha sharing in monozygotic twins fell below observed levels.

In TCRdb, the 5' RACE reads were re-called with MiXCR into one record per CDR3 protein. Of a few hundred thousand distinct CDR3 sequences in the sample, about 8% were seen once. Separately, the same data were catalogued under a study of yellow fever vaccine responses in identical twins.

This TCR was sampled from a woman between 18 and 30 years old in good health. Sequencing input: CD8+ T cells sorted from blood. The chain has TRBV7-8 and TRBJ2-1; 8 nucleotides agree with TRBD2. CDR3 in amino acids: CASSPEAGVPNEQFF. As DNA, the CDR3 is TGTGCCAGCAGCCCGGAAGCGGGAGTCCCCAATGAGCAGTTCTTC.